This is a list of T cell receptor beta chains from one sample in a study of blood T cell repertoires in COVID-19. TCRdb's table, derived via immunoSEQ multiplex PCR, lists solely in-frame clones and lacks some. The table includes over 80,000 clones, 65% to 90% detected once. Source material: peripheral blood. These receptors were taken from a man aged 80 or over with active or convalescent COVID-19. The CDR3 runs from the conserved cysteine through the conserved F or W. A D gene is named only where the DNA matches it firmly. The listing skips clone size in some rows; elsewhere it reads once, few, many or a size class.

V gene	clone size	D gene	J gene	CDR3 DNA	CDR3 protein
TRBV18	NA	TRBD2	TRBJ2-2	TGTGCCAGCTCAACGACTAGCGGGAGGAGTCGATCCGGGGAGCTGTTTTTT	CASSTTSGRSRSGELFF
TRBV6-5	NA	NA	TRBJ1-4	TGTGCCAGCAGTTACAACGGACAAGCCACTGAAAAACTGTTTTTT	CASSYNGQATEKLFF
TRBV6-5	few	TRBD1	TRBJ1-1	TGTGCCAGCAGTTACTGGACAGGGGGCGCGAGCACTGAAGCTTTCTTT	CASSYWTGGASTEAFF
TRBV7-9	few	TRBD1	TRBJ2-7	TGTGCCAGCAGCCACAACAGGGGTTTTCCCGAGCAGTACTTC	CASSHNRGFPEQYF
TRBV2	NA	TRBD1	TRBJ1-6	TGTGCCAGCATCGGACAGGGGGCTCTTAATTCACCCCTCCACTTT	CASIGQGALNSPLHF
TRBV3-1/TRBV3-2	NA	NA	TRBJ2-1	TGTGCCAGCAGCCAAGACCGCAGCAGTAATAAAAACTACAATGGAGGTGAGCAGTTCTTC	CASSQDRSSNKNYNGGEQFF
TRBV6-2/TRBV6-3	once	NA	TRBJ1-5	TGTGCCAGCAGTCCCCCCCGCAGGGGACGAAGCAATCAGCCCCAGCATTTT	CASSPPRRGRSNQPQHF
TRBV11-2	NA	NA	TRBJ1-6	TGTGCCAGCAGCTTAAGGGACAAAGGATCACCCCTCCACTTT	CASSLRDKGSPLHF
TRBV14	NA	TRBD2	TRBJ2-1	TGTGCCAGCAGCCAAGTTGGACTAGCGGGAGGCCCGAGCTCCTACAATGAGCAGTTCTTC	CASSQVGLAGGPSSYNEQFF
TRBV10-3	NA	NA	TRBJ2-5	TGTGCCATCATGGTGCGGGATGGGGAGACCCAGTACTTC	CAIMVRDGETQYF
TRBV3-1/TRBV3-2	NA	TRBD2	TRBJ2-1	TGTGCCAGCAGCTCGAGCGGGACGTACAATGAGCAGTTCTTC	CASSSSGTYNEQFF